Included here is one TCR beta chain sequence, with context. Antigen specificity is unknown. The data stem from a study of T cells in localized non-small cell lung cancer. Regarding the study as a whole: It was uninvolved adjacent lung that showed the highest T cell clonality, exceeding tumor. Sequencing covered just one tumor region, so heterogeneity cannot be ruled out. Median about 56 top-100 tumor clones were shared with paired adjacent lung.

Sequenced by immunoSEQ multiplex PCR; TCRdb stores in-frame clones only, minus some. Altogether about 82,000 clones are present, 80% being singletons, with the ten largest covering around 21%. The sample here was PBMCs, taken before any cancer treatment. The clonotype originates from a man aged 40 to 70 with stage II squamous cell lung carcinoma.

The CDR3, as DNA: TGCGCCAGCAGCTTGGTTTGGGGGACCGGGGAGCTGTTTTTT. This translates into CASSLVWGTGELFF. The gene calls are TRBV5-1 and TRBJ2-2, with D possibly being TRBD1 or TRBD2 (5 bases each). Trimming pared 0 bases from V and 5 bases from J, leaving 8 bases between. CDR1 SGHRS and CDR2 YFSETQ come from the germline V gene. The CDR3 is made up of 14 amino acids.